This T cell receptor (beta chain) was retrieved from a study of blood T cell repertoires in COVID-19 (dated by TCRdb to 2018 to 2021). At the level of the whole study: Collaborator samples came from the United States, Italy and Spain and covered acute and convalescent phases of COVID-19. The prospective study material was composed of cDNA or gDNA derived from T cells, B-cell-depleted T cells, or PBMCs. The dataset comprised deeply sampled blood TCRbeta repertoires from subjects exposed to, actively infected with, or recovered from COVID-19. A freely available public database, intended as a resource for researchers studying the immune response to SARS-CoV-2, is where the repertoires were released. Samples were obtained from the ongoing ImmuneRACE study (first 160 participants) and from 950 to 1,500 subjects provided by 6 global collaborators. The sample metadata nearly always contained a de-identified subject ID, COVID-19 status, age in years and sex. Where available, HLA class I and class II types were taken from metadata supplied by the sample provider and were not determined by assay-based typing.

Points on this clone: What antigen it recognizes has not been identified. No much larger clone exists at a distance of one base, and base qualities are not known.

One collaborating source in Seattle enrolled patients while the patients were actively infected and followed the patients over time throughout the course of disease. The collaborating institutions used their own protocols to collect whole blood in K2EDTA tubes. For TCRbeta analysis, collaborator samples were shipped as frozen whole blood, as isolated PBMCs, or as DNA extracted from either sample type. Germline trimming: 4 bases from V, 3 bases from J; junction bases outside gene matches: 8. Its CDR3 holds 15 amino acids, cysteine through phenylalanine. The retained sequence is limited to the CDR3, 45 bases, with the frame set at the first base. The CDR1 and CDR2 encoded by the germline V gene are SGHDN and FVKESK. TCRbeta CDR3 regions were amplified from genomic DNA by means of the immunoSEQ Assay, a bias-controlled multiplex PCR. The paper's processing steps were these. Nucleated cell counts per sample were estimated from amplification of reference gene primers within the assay. To quantify the absolute abundance of each unique TCRbeta CDR3 rearrangement, sequence reads were collapsed and filtered. For each sample, productive Simpson clonality was calculated as the square root of Simpson's diversity index over productive rearrangements. TCRdb holds this immuneACCESS table with in-frame rearrangements only. Some clones are missing; in checked studies, unresolved V genes explain under half, and the rest has no known cause. V, J and clone size are taken as reported in that table, and D and trimming were inferred from the DNA itself. The sample table records 300,000 to 400,000 clones; around 87% of these occur just once. Of the sample, about 6% is held by the ten largest clones.

On the study overall, not on this receptor specifically: Clinical and demographic metadata were provided uncurated, with the amount varying by source and participant.

Rearrangement joined TRBV14 to TRBJ2-7, with 8 junctional bases fitting TRBD1. Material for sequencing was peripheral blood. The TCR comes from a woman aged 50 to 65 with COVID-19, enrolled during active disease. The CDR3 loop reads CASSPQGALSYEQYF. The nucleotide sequence is given as TGTGCCAGCAGCCCGCAGGGGGCGCTCAGCTACGAGCAGTACTTC.